This T cell receptor beta chain appears in the sequencing data of a study of cytomegalovirus exposure and HLA in healthy donors. Looking at the study overall: As an earlier analysis found, roughly 170 million T cells yielded around 110 million unique TCR beta sequences. General study findings and limits: According to an earlier analysis, most TCR beta V segments yielded productive rearrangements about 87% or about 30% of the time.

PCR primers comprised 60 Vbeta and 13 Jbeta primers. The table came from immunoSEQ multiplex PCR; TCRdb's copy has only in-frame clones and leaves some out. The data contain about 170,000 clones, 70% to 85% of them singletons. V was pared by 4 bases and J by 4 bases, with 11 bases between. Germline lookup yields CDR1 MNHNS and CDR2 SASEGT. The CDR3 length is 13 residues. Worth noting for this clone: Its cognate antigen is unknown.

This TCR derives from a man in his late teens or twenties in good health and CMV-seronegative. Sequenced sample: PBMCs. The rearrangement uses TRBV6-1 and TRBJ2-7; tentative D call: TRBD1 (5 bases). The CDR3, as DNA: TGTGCCAGCAGTGTAAGACAGCCTTACGAGCAGTACTTC. Translated: CASSVRQPYEQYF.